This TCR beta chain was captured by sequencing in a study of blood T cells in healthy people across ages. Study-level findings and limits: Unsorted PBMCs ruled out conclusive naive versus antigen-experienced comparison. Compared with aged donors, long-lived donors showed fewer expanded clones, suggesting selection.

As for this clonotype: Its antigen is undetermined. A read error may produce the germline difference seen at one junction end.

The CDR3 is 14 residues long. Using a J-beta primer mix together with a sample-barcoded 5' primer, a second PCR was run for roughly 6 to 11 cycles. The template-switch adaptor was a 5' adaptor with 12 random nucleotides. It tagged each cDNA molecule. TCRdb re-called the 5' RACE reads with MiXCR, one entry per CDR3 protein. The top ten hold under 4.5% of the sample, which has about 800,000 distinct CDR3 sequences, 20% to 25% seen once. The same sample was also used in a study of T cells of mothers and their children. From that report: Thymic selection molds TCR recombination output in much the same way for related pairs as for unrelated pairs.

This clonotype originated in a boy between 10 and 17 years old in good health. The source material was blood. The genes are TRBV12-3 or TRBV12-4 and TRBJ2-5; unclear D gene. The CDR3 protein is CASSLSSLQESQYF. CDR3 nucleotide sequence: TGTGCCAGCAGTTTAAGTAGCCTGCAAGAGTCCCAGTACTTC.